Sequencing of this T cell receptor beta chain was carried out in a study of blood T cell repertoires in COVID-19. V was clipped by 3 bases and J by 6 bases; unmatched bases: 7. This CDR3 has 14 amino acids. Germline V CDR1 and CDR2: LGHNA, YSLEER. Per the original data handling: Reference gene primer amplification yielded estimated nucleated cell counts. The repertoire was sequenced with immunoSEQ multiplex PCR; TCRdb's copy has only in-frame clones and lacks some. That table is the source of V, J and clone size, and D and trimming were worked out from the DNA. The sample shows 60,000 to 85,000 clones, roughly three quarters of them seen only once.

The sequenced sample consisted of peripheral blood. This receptor was obtained from a woman in her sixties or seventies with acute or convalescent COVID-19. The chain employs TRBV4-3 and TRBJ2-7; TRBD1 agrees at 8 bases. CDR3 bases: TGCGCCAGCAGCCAGCGGACAGGGTGGGGCGAGCAGTACTTC. It codes for CASSQRTGWGEQYF.